This record concerns one TCR beta chain sequence. The CDR3 is 14 residues long. Trimming shortened V by 2 bases and J by 4 bases, and 9 bases separated the two germline ends. Germline V gives CDR1 SNHLY, CDR2 FYNNEI. The data belong to a study of T cell responses to AZD1222 COVID-19 vaccine. Some clones are missing from TCRdb's copy, which holds only in-frame ones; the method was immunoSEQ multiplex PCR. There are under 150,000 clones in the sample; more than 75% occur only once, and around 1.8% lies in the top ten. The origin of this receptor is an adult who received the AZD1222 COVID-19 vaccine. The chain joins TRBV2 to TRBJ2-1; D remains ambiguous. The specimen comprised peripheral blood, sampled 28 days after the second AZD1222 dose. The CDR3 sequence is CASSERPKYNEQFF. Written as DNA, the CDR3 is TGTGCCAGCAGTGAAAGGCCCAAATACAATGAGCAGTTCTTC.